Included here is one T cell receptor (beta chain) sequence, with context. The data derive from a study of blood T cell repertoires in COVID-19. The protocol was immunoSEQ multiplex PCR, while the TCRdb copy is restricted to in-frame clones and leaves out a portion. Of approximately 280,000 clones listed, around nine tenths are singletons. The sequenced material came from PBMCs or T cells enriched from blood (not recorded which). This receptor was obtained from a woman aged 40-49 years who had recovered from COVID-19.

Here the CDR3 reads CASSLPQGGLWGYTF. The CDR3 coding sequence is TGTGCCAGCAGCTTACCACAGGGAGGGCTGTGGGGCTACACCTTC. This rearrangement joins TRBV7-2 to TRBJ1-2; possible D gene TRBD1, 6 bases. This CDR3 has 15 residues. Germline loops: CDR1 SGHTA, CDR2 FQGNSA. V was trimmed by 2 bases and J by 8 bases, leaving 18 bases between them. The full variable domain, with the rest looked up from reference TRBV7-2 and TRBJ1-2, is GAGVSQSPSNKVTEKGKDVELRCDPISGHTALYWYRQSLGQGLEFLIYFQGNSAPDKSGLPSDRFSAERTGGSVSTLTIQRTQQEDSAVYLCASSLPQGGLWGYTFGSGTRLTVV.